The rows below give T cell receptor beta chains drawn from one sample of a study of cytomegalovirus exposure and HLA in healthy donors. Profiling relied on immunoSEQ multiplex PCR, and the TCRdb table lists in-frame clones only, not all of them. The sample lists about 150,000 clones, about 75% occurring once. The sample taken for sequencing was PBMCs. These receptors were obtained from a man younger than 35 in good health and CMV-seropositive. CDR3s include the opening cysteine and the closing phenylalanine or tryptophan.

V,J,CDR3
TRBV28,TRBJ1-5,CASSLTGNNQPQHF
TRBV6-1,TRBJ1-2,CASSQTGNYGYTF
TRBV27,TRBJ1-2,CASRRTGGEGYTF
TRBV30,TRBJ1-6,CAWREGGGFRRSPLHF
TRBV15,TRBJ1-5,CATSRDRGNSGQPQHF
TRBV7-2,TRBJ2-3,CASRAYVADTQYF
TRBV6-1,TRBJ2-3,CASSDNTDTQYF
TRBV27,TRBJ1-2,CASSYNMDRGYGYTF
TRBV29-1,TRBJ2-5,CSVTRLEETQYF
TRBV7-2,TRBJ2-5,CASSSETSRQETQYF
TRBV10-3,TRBJ1-5,CAIRQGLNQPQHF
TRBV5-1,TRBJ2-3,CASSLGDSLWGDTQYF
TRBV30,TRBJ1-5,CAWSGGQGVQPQHF
TRBV2,TRBJ1-3,CASKGQPVYSGNTIYF
TRBV2,TRBJ1-4,CASNPGFEKLFF
TRBV27,TRBJ2-7,CASRRAGGAYEQYF
TRBV6-1,TRBJ1-4,CASSVRFPSLNEKLFF
TRBV7-9,TRBJ2-7,CASSLERTGGSSYEQYF
TRBV5-1,TRBJ2-2,CASSETAGYTGELFF
TRBV7-2,TRBJ2-7,CASSPEGASEQYF
TRBV5-1,TRBJ2-1,CASGASGTYNEQFF
TRBV4-1,TRBJ2-7,CASSQGFPGQSYEQYF
TRBV29-1,TRBJ2-2,CSVSGANTGELFF
TRBV7-3,TRBJ2-2,CASSLHLWDRSSNTGELFF
TRBV15,TRBJ1-1,CATQAEVPTEAFF
TRBV5-1,TRBJ2-1,CASHTGEYYNEQFF
TRBV6-1,TRBJ2-3,CASSSRLAGDQYF
TRBV7-8,TRBJ2-7,CASSLGRSRLSYEQYF
TRBV5-6,TRBJ1-2,CASSPGQINYGYTF
TRBV30,TRBJ1-1,CAWSVRRVNTEAFF
TRBV7-9,TRBJ2-2,CASSPQTGNTGELFF
TRBV7-2,TRBJ2-7,CASSLVGTSGGSSYEQYF
TRBV5-6,TRBJ2-6,CASSPRGLTGANVLTF
TRBV27,TRBJ2-7,CASSSGQGLFHEQYF
TRBV2,TRBJ2-7,CASTSAFYEQYF
TRBV28,TRBJ2-1,CASSQGQSYNEQFF
TRBV7-3,TRBJ2-2,CASSPGLSTGELFF
TRBV5-1,TRBJ2-5,CASSFAGREETQYF
TRBV28,TRBJ2-7,CASSVRDRGFVPEQYF
TRBV28,TRBJ2-1,CASHTLSGERASYNEQFF
TRBV27,TRBJ2-2,CASKRLAGTNTGELFF
TRBV18,TRBJ2-5,CASSPSYQETQYF
TRBV7-2,TRBJ1-4,CASSSQGQLTNEKLFF
TRBV18,TRBJ2-3,CASSPPRQASTDTQYF
TRBV7-2,TRBJ2-2,CASSFLPTGELFF
TRBV27,TRBJ2-5,CASSPFISRGETQYF
TRBV19,TRBJ1-5,CASSPGQGDQPQHF
TRBV7-4,TRBJ2-3,CATHPQYF
TRBV7-2,TRBJ1-1,CASSLTPGQNTEAFF
TRBV6-5,TRBJ2-7,CASSFDRGSYEQYF
TRBV27,TRBJ2-7,CASSTRVGGIGSYEQYF
TRBV10-2,TRBJ2-2,CASSATGELFF